This T cell receptor (beta chain) was recorded in a study of blood T cell repertoires in COVID-19. Study at large: COVID-19 samples collected from the United States, Italy and Spain covered acute and convalescent phases. The analysed material was cDNA or gDNA that came from T cells, B-cell-depleted T cells, or PBMCs.

Per the original data handling: Amplifying reference gene primers gave estimates of nucleated cell counts. Measured with immunoSEQ multiplex PCR; TCRdb has only the in-frame clones, and not every one. Clone size and V and J calls were adopted from that table, with D and trimming inferred from the DNA. The sample consists of hundreds of thousands of clones, over 75% of them appearing once. CDR1 and CDR2 (germline): SNHLY, FYNNEI. Trimming shortened V by 5 bases and J by 3 bases, and 14 bases separated the two germline ends. This CDR3 region has 14 residues. The sample comprised peripheral blood. The clonotype was recovered from a man younger than 35 with active or convalescent COVID-19. V gene TRBV2 combines with J gene TRBJ2-7; no firm D call. This CDR3 reads CASSQYALSYEQYF. CDR3 coding DNA: TGTGCCAGCAGTCAATACGCGTTGAGCTACGAGCAGTACTTC.